These 18 T cell receptor beta chains came from one sample sequenced in a study of blood T cell repertoires in COVID-19. Data came from immunoSEQ multiplex PCR; TCRdb stores just in-frame clones and leaves some out. The table shows 110,000 or so clones, with roughly nine tenths occurring only once. The sequencing input was peripheral blood. These receptors came from an older man with active or convalescent COVID-19.

The chain uses TRBV28 and TRBJ1-2; maybe TRBD1 (6 bases). Germline CDR1 reads MDHEN; CDR2 reads SYDVKM. This CDR3 has 17 residues. Trimming shortened V by 4 bases and J by 8 bases, and 26 bases separated the two germline ends. In DNA form, the CDR3 reads TGTGCCAGCAGTTCCCGGGACACCCAAAATGGGTACGGAGGCTACACCTTC. It codes for CASSSRDTQNGYGGYTF.

CDR3 coding DNA: TGTGCCAGCAGCCCTTCGCGGGGCTCCTACAATGAGCAGTTCTTC. It codes for CASSPSRGSYNEQFF. The genes are TRBV7-6 and TRBJ2-1, with a possible D match to TRBD2 (6 bases). Germline lookup yields CDR1 SGHVS and CDR2 FNYEAQ. This CDR3 contains 15 residues. With 5 bases removed from V and 0 bases from J, the gap between germline ends came to 11 bases.

The table lists this clone with a few counts. The chain uses TRBV10-3 and TRBJ1-1; no reliable D call. Germline V gene sequence: CDR1 ENHRY, CDR2 SYGVKD. Between the trimmed V and J ends, which lost 8 bases and 1 base, there was a span of 5 bases. This CDR3 region has 11 residues. CDR3: CAISGNTEAFF. For the CDR3, the DNA is TGTGCCATCTCCGGGAACACTGAAGCTTTCTTT.

V and J are TRBV2 and TRBJ2-3; the D gene is possibly TRBD1 (5 bases). The length of the CDR3 is 15 residues. CDR1 and CDR2 from the germline V gene are SNHLY and FYNNEI. Trimming removed 4 bases at V and 0 bases at J, with 11 bases between. Here the CDR3 DNA reads TGTGCCAGCAGTGTATCCAGGGTAAGCACAGATACGCAGTATTTT. Its protein is CASSVSRVSTDTQYF.

This clone was counted a single time. This chain uses TRBV2 with TRBJ2-7; TRBD1 matches at 7 bases. This CDR3 is built from 15 residues. From germline, CDR1 is SNHLY and CDR2 FYNNEI. V lost 4 bases and J lost 2; bases outside the gene matches: 8. DNA for the CDR3: TGTGCCAGCAGTGTAGAAAAGGGGGCCCCCTACGAGCAGTACTTC. Encoded protein: CASSVEKGAPYEQYF.

V usage is TRBV19 and J usage is TRBJ2-7; TRBD1 is a possible D gene (6 bases). The CDR3 totals 14 residues. V was trimmed by 4 bases and J by 3 bases, leaving 13 bases between them. CDR1 is LNHDA and CDR2 is SQIVND in the germline V gene (reference sequence). CDR3 bases: TGTGCCAGTAGTACCGGACGGACAGTCTACGAGCAGTACTTC. Translating it yields CASSTGRTVYEQYF.

The chain is built from TRBV19 and TRBJ1-5; TRBD1 agrees at 11 bases. The CDR3 extends over 12 amino acids. The germline V gene encodes CDR1 LNHDA and CDR2 SQIVND (reference sequence). Trimming removed 8 bases from V and 12 bases from J; junction bases left unmatched: 6. CDR3 in amino acids: CASGTGGQGQHF. The DNA of the CDR3 is TGTGCCAGTGGGACAGGGGGACAAGGCCAGCATTTT.

This clone was observed once. The chain couples TRBV10-2 to TRBJ2-1, with 11 bases that match TRBD2. V lost 6 bases, J lost 6 bases, and 4 bases stayed unmatched. This CDR3 spans 14 amino acids. In germline, CDR1 is WSHSY, CDR2 SAAADI. The CDR3 sequence is CASSRGTSGNEQFF. The CDR3 DNA reads TGCGCCAGCAGCCGAGGGACTAGCGGCAATGAGCAGTTCTTC.

The genes are TRBV29-1 and TRBJ1-2; 8 bases line up with TRBD1. Germline V gives CDR1 SQVTM, CDR2 ANQGSEA. V shed 1 base, J shed 5 bases, and the junction held 9 bases outside the gene matches. The CDR3 sequence is 15 residues long. The CDR3 loop is CSVEVQQGARYGYTF. CDR3 sequence (DNA): TGCAGCGTTGAAGTTCAGCAGGGGGCACGATATGGCTACACCTTC.

The J gene is TRBJ2-1, the V gene TRBV12-5; 12 nucleotides match TRBD2. The V gene's germline CDR1 is LGHNT and CDR2 FRNRAP. The V and J ends lost 1 base and 4 bases, in that order; junction bases with no gene match: 2. The CDR3 has 16 amino acids. CDR3 coding DNA: TGTGCTAGTGGTTTGGGGGGACTAGCGGGTTACAATGAGCAGTTCTTC. This sequence encodes CASGLGGLAGYNEQFF.

This chain links TRBV19 with TRBJ1-2, with TRBD1 identical over 8 bases. The CDR3 is made up of 14 amino acids. Trimming removed 5 bases from V and 8 bases from J; junction bases left unmatched: 10. The germline V gene has CDR1 LNHDA and CDR2 SQIVND (reference sequence). CDR3 DNA sequence: TGTGCCAGTAGTGCGGACAGGGTCGTGGACGGCTACACCTTC. It translates to CASSADRVVDGYTF.

The chain is built from TRBV10-1 and TRBJ2-1; TRBD1 matches at 9 bases. The CDR3 is made up of 15 amino acids. Germline assignment: CDR1 WNHNN and CDR2 SYGVQD (reference sequence). Trimming took 2 bases from V and 5 from J; bases not matched to a gene: 4. CDR3 loop: CASSEGTGNNNEQFF. CDR3 sequence (DNA): TGCGCCAGCAGTGAGGGGACAGGGAATAACAATGAGCAGTTCTTC.

This clone was detected once. The V gene is TRBV7-2, the J gene TRBJ1-6, with TRBD1 matching over 8 bases. Germline loops: CDR1 SGHTA, CDR2 FQGNSA. This CDR3 contains 14 residues. Unmatched junction bases numbered 3, after V lost 7 bases and J lost 4 bases. As DNA, the CDR3 is TGTGCCAGCACCCGACAGGGGTATAATTCACCCCTCCACTTT. Residues: CASTRQGYNSPLHF.

The rearrangement joins TRBV2 to TRBJ2-5; no clear D. CDR3 length: 15 residues. V gave up 5 bases and J gave up 2 bases, with 15 bases separating them. Germline CDR1 is SNHLY and CDR2 is FYNNEI. The CDR3 protein is CASSNGYSVQETQYF. CDR3 DNA sequence: TGTGCCAGCAGTAACGGGTATTCGGTACAAGAGACCCAGTACTTC.

This chain uses TRBV19 with TRBJ2-3; 8 positions agree with TRBD1. Germline CDR1 LNHDA, CDR2 SQIVND (reference sequence). The CDR3 spans 15 residues. J gave up 2 bases and V 7 bases, and 8 bases lay outside the gene matches. CDR3 loop: CASTDQGADTDTQYF. The CDR3 DNA reads TGTGCCAGTACCGATCAGGGGGCTGACACAGATACGCAGTATTTT. Variable domain in full (rest from reference TRBV19 and TRBJ2-3): DGGITQSPKYLFRKEGQNVTLSCEQNLNHDAMYWYRQDPGQGLRLIYYSQIVNDFQKGDIAEGYSVSREKKESFPLTVTSAQKNPTAFYLCASTDQGADTDTQYFGPGTRLTVL.

The CDR3 bases are TGTGCCAGCAGCCAGGCCAGGGGTGGTTCTGGGGCCAACGTCCTGACTTTC. It is translated as CASSQARGGSGANVLTF. V and J are TRBV14 and TRBJ2-6, with a weak D call TRBD1 (6 bases). The germline V and J ends were trimmed by 3 bases and 1 base, with 13 bases remaining between them. The CDR3 covers 17 residues. The germline V gene has CDR1 SGHDN and CDR2 FVKESK.

This clone was seen once. This chain links TRBV10-2 with TRBJ2-7; D possibly corresponds to TRBD2 (5 bases). The CDR3 runs to 12 residues. The V end was cut by 6 bases, the J end by 5 bases, with 11 bases between. Per the germline V gene, CDR1 is WSHSY and CDR2 is SAAADI. The CDR3 sequence is CASRAKGDEQYF. DNA for the CDR3: TGCGCCAGCAGAGCGAAGGGAGACGAGCAGTACTTC.

The chain is built from TRBV7-8 and TRBJ1-1; the match to TRBD1 covers 9 bases. The V segment lost 5 bases and the J segment 1 base; nucleotides outside the gene matches: 2. This CDR3 spans 14 amino acids. The germline CDR1 and CDR2 sequences are SGHVS and FQNEAQ. The CDR3 bases are TGTGCCAGCAGCCAGGGACAGGGGAACACTGAAGCTTTCTTT. Its translation is CASSQGQGNTEAFF.